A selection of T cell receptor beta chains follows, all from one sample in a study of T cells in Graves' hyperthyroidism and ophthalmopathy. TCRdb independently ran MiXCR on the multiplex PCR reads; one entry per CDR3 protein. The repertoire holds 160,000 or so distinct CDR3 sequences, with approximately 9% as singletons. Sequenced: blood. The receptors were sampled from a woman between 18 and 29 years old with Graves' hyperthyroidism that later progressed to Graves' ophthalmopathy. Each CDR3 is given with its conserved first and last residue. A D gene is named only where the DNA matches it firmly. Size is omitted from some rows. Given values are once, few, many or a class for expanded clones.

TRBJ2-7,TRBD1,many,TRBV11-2,TGTGCCAGCAGCTTAGCCCTGAGGACAGGCCCCTACGAGCAGTACTTC,CASSLALRTGPYEQYF
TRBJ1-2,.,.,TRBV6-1,TGTGCCAGCAGTACACTAGGTGGCTACACCTTC,CASSTLGGYTF
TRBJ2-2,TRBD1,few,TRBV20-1,TGCAGTGCTTCCTACGACAGGGCGGACACCGGGGAGCTGTTTTTT,CSASYDRADTGELFF
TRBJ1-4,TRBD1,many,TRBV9,TGTGCCAGCAGCACCGGGACAGATGAAAAACTGTTTTTT,CASSTGTDEKLFF
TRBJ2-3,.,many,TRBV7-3,TGTGCCAGCAGCGCAGGGGCAGGGGACACAGATACGCAGTATTTT,CASSAGAGDTDTQYF
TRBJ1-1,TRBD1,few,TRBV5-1,TGCGCCAGCAGCGAGGGACAGTCTCTCTCTTCTTTCTTT,CASSEGQSLSSFF
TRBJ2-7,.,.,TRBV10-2,TGCGCCAGCAGTGTAAAGGAGGGACAGCGTAAGACCTACGAGCAGTACTTC,CASSVKEGQRKTYEQYF
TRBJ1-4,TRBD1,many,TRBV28,TGTGCCAGCAGTGAACGACAGGGGGTCCGTGAAAAACTGTTTTTT,CASSERQGVREKLFF
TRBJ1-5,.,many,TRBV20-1,TGCAGTGCGGAAGCAGACAGCCCTTATCAGCCCCAGCATTTT,CSAEADSPYQPQHF
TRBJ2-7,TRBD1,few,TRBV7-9,TGTGCCAGCAGCTCTAGGGACAGATCCTACGAGCAGTACTTC,CASSSRDRSYEQYF
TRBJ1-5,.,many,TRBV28,TGTGCCAGCAGTTTAGGGGGGAGGGGTGGCAATCAGCCCCAGCATTTT,CASSLGGRGGNQPQHF
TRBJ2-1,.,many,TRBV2,TGTGCCAGCACTCGTGGCGGGACCTACAATGAGCAGTTCTTC,CASTRGGTYNEQFF
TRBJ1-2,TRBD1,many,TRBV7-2,TGTGCCAGCAGCCTACCGGGACAGGGGCGGGGTGGCTACACCTTC,CASSLPGQGRGGYTF
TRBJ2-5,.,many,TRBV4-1,TGCGCCAGCAGCCAAGTGGGGGGCGCGGAGACCCAGTACTTC,CASSQVGGAETQYF
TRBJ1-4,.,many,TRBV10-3,TGTGCCATCGGATCCTCCGCGGAAAAACTGTTTTTT,CAIGSSAEKLFF
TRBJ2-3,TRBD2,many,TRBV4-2,TGTGCCAGCAGCCAAGATCTAACTAGCGGGGGGGCTAGCACAGATACGCAGTATTTT,CASSQDLTSGGASTDTQYF
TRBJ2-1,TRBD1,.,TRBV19,TGTGCCAGTAGTATAATCCTACAGGGGGCCTACAATGAGCAGTTCTTC,CASSIILQGAYNEQFF
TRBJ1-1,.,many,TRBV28,TGTGCCAGCAGTAACCCGACCGTGGGGGGGTATGGAGCTTTCTTT,CASSNPTVGGYGAFF
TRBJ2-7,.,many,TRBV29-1,TGCAGCGCCACCCCCGGGACATCGAGAGGCGAGCAGTACTTC,CSATPGTSRGEQYF
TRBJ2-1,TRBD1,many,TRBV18,TGTGCCAGCTCACCACCGAGCAGGGGGTCCTACAATGAGCAGTTCTTC,CASSPPSRGSYNEQFF
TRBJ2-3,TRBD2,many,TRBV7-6,TGTGCCAGCAGCTCTCCTCTGGGGACTAGGGTCACAGATACGCAGTATTTT,CASSSPLGTRVTDTQYF
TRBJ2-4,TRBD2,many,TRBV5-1,TGCGCCAGCAGCATCTATCGCTTTAGCGGGAGGTCGAGCAAAAACATTCAGTACTTC,CASSIYRFSGRSSKNIQYF
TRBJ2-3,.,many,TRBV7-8,TGTGCCAGCAGCCAGCAGGCAACAGCCGGCACAGATACGCAGTATTTT,CASSQQATAGTDTQYF
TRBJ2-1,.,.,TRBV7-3,TGTGCCAGCAGTTCAGGGAACAATGAGCAGTTCTTC,CASSSGNNEQFF
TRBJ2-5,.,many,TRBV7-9,TGTGCCAGCAGCTTAGGACATTCGGGGAGGCAAGAGACCCAGTACTTC,CASSLGHSGRQETQYF
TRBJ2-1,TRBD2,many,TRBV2,TGTGCCAGCAGTATCGGGACTAACAATGAGCAGTTCTTC,CASSIGTNNEQFF